This T cell receptor beta chain was sequenced in a study of T cell repertoires in cytomegalovirus infection (dated by TCRdb to between 2018 and 2021). General notes on the study: Because public TCR beta signatures pointed to carriage of CMV infection together with the matching HLA type, the HLA type of each donor mattered for the analysis.

Sequenced on an Illumina HiSeq 1500. The raw public reads went through TCRdb reprocessing: fastp at Q25, MiXCR clone calling, in-frame beta chains kept. Identical CDR3 protein sequences are pooled into one entry, listed with their most common genes and DNA. Within this sample are under 200,000 distinct CDR3 sequences, with 8% to 10% of them counted one time only. The ten most abundant clones make up about 4.6% of the sample. The germline V gene (reference sequence) yields DFQATT for CDR1 and SNEGSKA for CDR2. V and J are trimmed by 0 bases and 4 bases, and the gene matches miss 5 bases of the junction. From cysteine to phenylalanine, the CDR3 is 15 amino acids long. The kept DNA is CDR3 alone, 45 bases in frame from the first base. Broad study findings and their caveats: Carriers of CMV infection plus the relevant HLA type were discriminated by the cumulative frequency of public TCR beta family members in the study cohort and in an independent approximately 400-donor cohort. The ex vivo response was dominated by HLA-C-restricted CMV-specific TCR beta clonotypes, and the single most frequent clonotype in two of eight donors was supplied by these HLA-C-restricted clonotypes.

Comment on this clonotype: The antigen it recognizes is unknown. Base qualities are not provided; no much larger clone lies one nucleotide away.

The sequenced sample was PBMCs. Recombination connected TRBV20-1 to TRBJ2-3; TRBD2 fits 9 bases in the junction. The sequence came from a human donor in good health (CMV status not recorded). Some clones in this sample may be carry-over from other donors' samples. The CDR3 is CSARDLRGGPDTQYF. The DNA reads as follows: TGCAGTGCTAGAGATCTGCGGGGGGGCCCAGATACGCAGTATTTT.